Many counts were recorded for the clone carrying this T cell receptor (beta chain). No antigen is known for it. Using its own MiXCR run on the reads, TCRdb lists one record per CDR3 protein. Seen here are 76,000 or so distinct CDR3 sequences, less than 4.5% observed once, and the top ten hold 4.6%. This record comes from a study of T cell repertoires in cytomegalovirus infection. For the study at large: A matching HLA type, together with CMV infection, was signaled by public TCR beta signatures. General study findings and limits: Cumulative frequency (of public TCR beta family members) identified carriers of CMV plus the relevant HLA. Dominating the ex vivo response were TCR beta clonotypes that were CMV-specific and HLA-C-restricted.

Deletions cut 6 bases from V and 10 bases from J, with 16 bases between. This CDR3 region has 14 residues. Germline lookup yields CDR1 MDHEN and CDR2 SYDVKM. The chain carries TRBV28 and TRBJ1-6; D is possibly TRBD1 (6 bases). The origin of this receptor is a human donor in good health (CMV status not recorded). Some clones in this sample may be carry-over from other donors' samples. The sequenced material came from PBMCs. The CDR3 region is CASSPQGGWSPLHF. For the CDR3, the DNA is TGTGCCAGCAGCCCACAGGGCGGGTGGTCACCCCTCCACTTT.